This T cell receptor beta chain originates from a study of CD8+CD57+ T cells in acquired aplastic anemia. The table lists this clonotype with many counts. This CDR3 region has 16 residues. The V gene lost 4 bases and the J gene lost 4 bases, with 15 bases spanning the gap. CDR1 and CDR2 from the germline V gene are SGHDT and YYEEEE. TCR beta VDJ and CDR3 were profiled, and genomic DNA was the template. TCRdb reprocessed the reads via MiXCR and lists one record per CDR3 protein. The table includes 200,000 or so distinct CDR3 sequences, 64% detected once. This clonotype was sampled from a human donor with severe aplastic anemia or a healthy control (not recorded which). The J gene is TRBJ1-6, the V gene TRBV5-6; D gene unclear. Sample: sorted CD4+, CD8+, or CD8+CD57+ T cells (not recorded which) from PBMCs. In DNA, the CDR3 is TGTGCCAGCAGCCCTGGGATGGGAGGATATAATTCACCCCTCCACTTT. Its translation is CASSPGMGGYNSPLHF.